This entry lists 27 T cell receptor beta chains sequenced from one sample in a study of technical replicates of blood from four donors. Some clones are missing from TCRdb's copy, which holds only in-frame ones; the method was immunoSEQ multiplex PCR. The sample has some 80,000 clones; about 97% are singletons. The sequencing sample was made of T cells isolated from PBMCs. These TCRs come from a human donor in good health.

The chain couples TRBV5-6 to TRBJ2-7; D ambiguous. The germline gives CDR1 SGHDT, CDR2 YYEEEE. This CDR3 region has 14 residues. V was pared by 4 bases and J by 4 bases, with 15 bases between. CDR3 sequence (DNA): TGTGCCAGCAGCGGAACAGCTACATCTTACGAGCAGTACTTC. Translation: CASSGTATSYEQYF.

The chain is built from TRBV7-9 and TRBJ2-3; 9 bases line up with TRBD2. The J segment lost 1 base and the V segment lost 6 bases, leaving 8 bases of the junction unmatched. CDR1 and CDR2 (germline): SEHNR, FQNEAQ (reference sequence). The CDR3 is 16 amino acids. CDR3 nucleotides: TGTGCCAGCAGTACGGGACTAGCAGTCGGCACAGATACGCAGTATTTT. It encodes CASSTGLAVGTDTQYF.

This sequence joins TRBV7-9 and TRBJ2-2, with 8 bases lining up with TRBD2. Germline V CDR1 and CDR2: SEHNR, FQNEAQ (reference sequence). V trimming: 3 bases; J trimming: 5 bases; junction bases outside the gene matches: 8. The CDR3 spans 16 residues. CDR3 sequence: CASSLRRGGFTGELFF. The DNA of the CDR3 is TGTGCCAGCAGCTTGCGTCGGGGGGGCTTTACCGGGGAGCTGTTTTTT.

This clone was seen a single time. This chain joins TRBV27 and TRBJ2-7; 9 bases match TRBD2. The CDR3 length is 16 residues. Trimming cost V 5 bases and J 2 bases; bases outside gene matches: 10. Germline V CDR1 and CDR2: MNHEY, SMNVEV (reference sequence). CDR3 loop: CASSPLTSGSTYEQYF. Here the CDR3 DNA reads TGTGCCAGCAGTCCCCTGACTAGCGGTTCGACCTACGAGCAGTACTTC.

The chain employs TRBV30 and TRBJ1-3; a possible D gene is TRBD1 (6 bases). Germline V CDR1 and CDR2: GTSNPN, SVGIG (reference sequence). CDR3 length equals 12 residues. Trimming pared 5 bases from V and 3 bases from J, leaving 8 bases between. The CDR3 loop is CAWARGGNTIYF. The CDR3 DNA reads TGTGCCTGGGCCAGGGGTGGAAACACCATATATTTT.

The CDR3 region is CASSLSTSGDNQETQYF. The CDR3 region has the DNA TGTGCCAGCAGTTTATCCACTAGCGGGGACAACCAAGAGACCCAGTACTTC. V is TRBV28 and J is TRBJ2-5; 10 nucleotides match TRBD2. Germline CDR1 MDHEN, CDR2 SYDVKM. CDR3 length: 17 residues. J lost 0 bases, V lost 1 base, and 5 bases had no gene match. Based on the CDR3 plus reference TRBV28 and TRBJ2-5, the full variable domain is DVKVTQSSRYLVKRTGEKVFLECVQDMDHENMFWYRQDPGLGLRLIYFSYDVKMKEKGDIPEGYSVSREKKERFSLILESASTNQTSMYLCASSLSTSGDNQETQYFGPGTRLLVL.

The gene calls are TRBV9 and TRBJ1-2, with 9 bases lining up with TRBD1. This CDR3 has 15 residues. Germline V gene data show CDR1 as SGDLS and CDR2 as YYNGEE. V dropped 2 bases and J dropped 6; count of bases not matched to a gene: 8. CDR3 coding DNA: TGTGCCAGCAGCGTTTCCGGGGACAGGGTTAATGGCTACACCTTC. It encodes CASSVSGDRVNGYTF. The entire variable domain, with the rest obtained from reference TRBV9 and TRBJ1-2, is as follows: DSGVTQTPKHLITATGQRVTLRCSPRSGDLSVYWYQQSLDQGLQFLIQYYNGEERAKGNILERFSAQQFPDLHSELNLSSLELGDSALYFCASSVSGDRVNGYTFGSGTRLTVV.

The chain has TRBV5-1 and TRBJ1-2, with TRBD1 matching over 9 bases. CDR1 is SGHRS, CDR2 YFSETQ, per germline. Trimming at V came to 5 bases and at J to 4 bases, leaving 9 bases not matched to a gene. The CDR3 length is 15 residues. The chain's CDR3 is CASRGSTGGFYGYTF. The DNA of the CDR3 is TGCGCCAGCAGGGGTTCGACAGGGGGATTCTATGGCTACACCTTC.

CDR3 sequence reads: CASSHGVLGGGRRSRNTIYF. DNA for the CDR3: TGCGCCAGCAGCCACGGGGTCCTTGGGGGCGGTCGCCGTTCTCGAAACACCATATATTTT. The V and J genes are TRBV4-1 and TRBJ1-3; the D gene is possibly TRBD1 (6 bases). The CDR3 extends over 20 amino acids. Trimming took 3 bases from V and 5 from J, leaving 29 bases between them. CDR1 is MGHRA and CDR2 is YSYEKL in the germline V gene.

The chain joins TRBV29-1 to TRBJ2-7, with D perhaps matching TRBD1 (5 bases). The CDR3 loop spans 13 amino acids. V was clipped by 4 bases and J by 2 bases, with 12 bases between them. The germline V gene has CDR1 SQVTM and CDR2 ANQGSEA. This CDR3 reads CSVAQGPPYEQYF. The CDR3 DNA reads as TGCAGCGTTGCGCAGGGTCCTCCCTACGAGCAGTACTTC.

V gene TRBV25-1 combines with J gene TRBJ2-7, with TRBD1 matching 8 bases. V trimming: 3 bases; J trimming: 6 bases; junction bases outside the gene matches: 4. The CDR3 length is 13 residues. Germline V gives CDR1 MGHDK, CDR2 SYGVNS. The CDR3 DNA reads as TGTGCCAGCAGTGACCGGACAGGGAGCGAGCAGTACTTC. It codes for CASSDRTGSEQYF.

The chain is built from TRBV19 and TRBJ2-7; 9 positions match TRBD2. The germline CDR1 and CDR2 sequences are LNHDA and SQIVND (reference sequence). Losses at the gene ends were 5 bases for V and 3 bases for J; bases not matched to a gene: 5. This CDR3 has 14 residues. CDR3 DNA: TGTGCCAGTAGTCCGACTAGCGGTAACTACGAGCAGTACTTC. Protein sequence: CASSPTSGNYEQYF.

Only one count was recorded for this clone. J is TRBJ2-1 and V is TRBV4-1; 7 bases match TRBD2. V lost 10 bases, J lost 4 bases, and 16 bases stayed unmatched. Germline V lookup: CDR1 MGHRA, CDR2 YSYEKL. This CDR3 comprises 16 residues. The DNA of the CDR3 is TGCGCCACCCGTTCGGCCCCCGGGACTACTTACAATGAGCAGTTCTTC. Protein: CATRSAPGTTYNEQFF.

This clone was observed a single time. V is TRBV4-1 and J is TRBJ2-1; 10 bases are shared with TRBD1. V lost 0 bases to trimming and J lost 8 bases; unmatched junction nucleotides: 7. Germline V gene data show CDR1 as MGHRA and CDR2 as YSYEKL. This CDR3 has 16 amino acids. CDR3: CASSQDGTGAFDEQFF. The CDR3 nucleotides are TGCGCCAGCAGCCAAGACGGGACAGGGGCGTTTGATGAGCAGTTCTTC.

The chain employs TRBV28 and TRBJ1-5; 8 bases align to TRBD1. The V segment lost 3 bases and the J segment 2 bases; nucleotides outside the gene matches: 3. In germline, CDR1 is MDHEN, CDR2 SYDVKM. CDR3 length: 15 amino acids. CDR3 region: CASSLDRVGNQPQHF. CDR3 DNA sequence: TGTGCCAGCAGTTTGGACAGGGTAGGCAATCAGCCCCAGCATTTT.

The rearrangement joins TRBV11-3 to TRBJ2-1, with 10 bases that match TRBD2. The CDR3 runs 15 residues. CDR1 is SGHNT and CDR2 is YENEEA in the germline V gene. Trimming removed 7 bases from V and 10 bases from J; junction bases left unmatched: 13. DNA for the CDR3: TGTGCCAGCACCCGGGTCCTAGCGGGGGTGAGAGAGCAGTTCTTC. Amino acid sequence: CASTRVLAGVREQFF.

The chain couples TRBV12-1 to TRBJ2-4; the table's D call, TRBD2, has no DNA check behind it. TRBV12-1 is classified as a pseudogene. This CDR3 spans 15 amino acids. The CDR3 here is CASSFSAGVGNIQYF. CDR3 DNA sequence: TGTGCCAGCAGCTTTTCTGCGGGGGTTGGAAACATTCAGTACTTC.

This sequence joins TRBV6-5 and TRBJ1-3; D is possibly TRBD1 (6 bases). The CDR3 runs 12 residues. From germline, CDR1 is MNHEY and CDR2 SVGAGI. The V gene lost 6 bases and the J gene lost 4 bases, with 7 bases spanning the gap. CDR3 protein: CASRGAGNTIYF. CDR3 nucleotide sequence: TGTGCCAGCAGGGGGGCCGGAAACACCATATATTTT.

The rearrangement uses TRBV29-1 and TRBJ1-1; TRBD1 might be the D (6 bases). Trimming took off 5 bases at V and 5 bases at J, with 12 bases between the two ends. From germline, CDR1 is SQVTM and CDR2 ANQGSEA. The CDR3 extends over 12 amino acids. The CDR3 region has the DNA TGCAGCGTTTCACAGGGAAGTACTGAAGCTTTCTTT. Protein sequence: CSVSQGSTEAFF.

The chain employs TRBV5-1 and TRBJ2-2, with 7 bases fitting TRBD1. Germline trimming cut 0 bases from V and 5 bases from J; bases unmatched to any gene: 7. CDR1 and CDR2 (germline): SGHRS, YFSETQ. CDR3 length equals 16 residues. This CDR3 is CASSLVPDRDTGELFF. As DNA, the CDR3 is TGCGCCAGCAGCTTGGTCCCCGACAGGGATACCGGGGAGCTGTTTTTT.

This chain links TRBV7-9 with TRBJ2-7; 10 bases fit TRBD2. The CDR3 runs to 14 residues. V gave up 7 bases and J gave up 7 bases; unmatched junction bases: 10. Germline V gene data show CDR1 as SEHNR and CDR2 as FQNEAQ (reference sequence). CDR3 amino acids: CASTPAGGPGEQYF. Here the CDR3 DNA reads TGTGCCAGCACCCCAGCGGGAGGGCCGGGGGAGCAGTACTTC.

This chain links TRBV7-9 with TRBJ2-3; no clear D gene. The V gene's germline CDR1 is SEHNR and CDR2 FQNEAQ (reference sequence). V lost 4 bases, J lost 12 bases, and 11 bases lay in between. There are 11 residues in the CDR3. The DNA of the CDR3 is TGTGCCAGCAGCTCTCTCCCTACTCAGTATTTT. Translated: CASSSLPTQYF.

J is TRBJ2-2 and V is TRBV9; D gene ambiguous. Germline values: CDR1 SGDLS, CDR2 YYNGEE. This CDR3 spans 12 amino acids. Trimming removed 0 bases from V and 8 bases from J, with 5 bases in between. CDR3 in DNA: TGTGCCAGCAGCGTAGAAGAGGGGGAGCTGTTTTTT. It codes for CASSVEEGELFF.

The chain employs TRBV4-1 and TRBJ2-7; a possible D gene is TRBD1 (5 bases). The CDR3 covers 17 residues. Trimming removed 4 bases at V and 0 bases at J, with 19 bases between. Germline V gives CDR1 MGHRA, CDR2 YSYEKL. CDR3 protein: CASSPFLGATHSYEQYF. CDR3 DNA: TGCGCCAGCAGCCCCTTCCTTGGGGCTACCCACTCCTACGAGCAGTACTTC.

This chain links TRBV7-9 with TRBJ2-2; possible D gene TRBD1, 5 bases. The CDR3 is 15 amino acids. Trimming took 8 bases from V and 5 from J, leaving 18 bases between them. Germline V gene data show CDR1 as SEHNR and CDR2 as FQNEAQ (reference sequence). Here the CDR3 reads CASARGFPKTGELFF. The CDR3 DNA is TGTGCCAGCGCAAGGGGTTTTCCTAAGACCGGGGAGCTGTTTTTT.

The chain joins TRBV30 to TRBJ1-2; D is unresolved. The CDR3 has 15 residues. V lost 0 bases, J lost 1 base, and 12 bases lay in between. Germline V gene sequence: CDR1 GTSNPN, CDR2 SVGIG (reference sequence). CDR3 residues: CAWSVTDLSNYGYTF. The CDR3 nucleotides read TGTGCCTGGAGTGTAACAGATTTGAGTAACTATGGCTACACCTTC.

This clone was counted only a few times. V usage is TRBV6-4 and J usage is TRBJ2-1; TRBD1 aligns across 11 bases. The V and J ends lost 3 bases and 6 bases, in that order; junction bases with no gene match: 4. Germline lookup yields CDR1 MRHNA and CDR2 SNTAGT. The CDR3 extends over 15 amino acids. CDR3: CASSEGGTGGNEQFF. The CDR3 coding sequence is TGTGCCAGCAGTGAAGGTGGGACAGGGGGCAATGAGCAGTTCTTC.